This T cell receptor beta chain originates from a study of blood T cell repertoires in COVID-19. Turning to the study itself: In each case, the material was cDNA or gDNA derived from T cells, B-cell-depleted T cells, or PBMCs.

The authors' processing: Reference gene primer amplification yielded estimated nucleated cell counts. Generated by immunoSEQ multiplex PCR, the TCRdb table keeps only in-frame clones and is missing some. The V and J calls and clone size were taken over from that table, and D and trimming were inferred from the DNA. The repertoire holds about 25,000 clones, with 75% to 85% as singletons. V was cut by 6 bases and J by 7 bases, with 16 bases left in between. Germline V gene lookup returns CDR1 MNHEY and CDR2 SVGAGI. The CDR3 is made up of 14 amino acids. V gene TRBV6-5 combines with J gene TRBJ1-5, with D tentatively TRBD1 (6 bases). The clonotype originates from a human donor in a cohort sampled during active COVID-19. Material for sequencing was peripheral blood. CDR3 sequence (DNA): TGTGCCAGCAGAACAACAGGGTCAGGCCAGCCCCAGCATTTT. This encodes CASRTTGSGQPQHF.